Following are 28 T cell receptor beta chains from one sample sequenced in a study of CD8 T cells in Susac syndrome. Random hexamers served to reverse transcribe about 0.5 to 1 ug RNA. TCRdb reanalysed the immunoSEQ multiplex PCR reads using MiXCR and keeps one entry per CDR3 protein. The profile shows under 200,000 distinct CDR3 sequences, around 95% of them singletons. Sequencing input: CD4+ T cells from PBMCs. These receptor sequences come from a human donor in good health.

The chain employs TRBV12-3 or TRBV12-4 and TRBJ1-1; D not certain. Trimming removed 3 bases at V and 4 bases at J, with 12 bases between. The CDR3 sequence is 14 residues long. CDR3 amino acids: CASSFGGGSTEAFF. The CDR3 DNA reads TGTGCCAGCAGTTTTGGCGGTGGGTCCACTGAAGCTTTCTTT.

The chain employs TRBV7-2 and TRBJ1-5, with 7 positions matching TRBD1. The CDR3 loop spans 15 amino acids. In germline, CDR1 is SGHTA, CDR2 FQGNSA. Losses at the gene ends were 5 bases for V and 4 bases for J; bases not matched to a gene: 8. DNA of the CDR3: TGTGCCAGCAGCCCCCAGGGACAGACAAATCAGCCCCAGCATTTT. Protein sequence: CASSPQGQTNQPQHF.

The chain joins TRBV29-1 to TRBJ2-1; D is undetermined. Germline V gives CDR1 SQVTM, CDR2 ANQGSEA. Trimming shortened V by 7 bases and J by 7 bases, and 26 bases separated the two germline ends. The CDR3 sequence is 16 residues long. The CDR3 region has the DNA TGCAGCGGCCGATCAGGAATTGGCGTGAACCTGAATGAGCAGTTCTTC. This gives the protein CSGRSGIGVNLNEQFF.

The V and J genes are TRBV2 and TRBJ2-7, with 8 bases lining up with TRBD2. The CDR3 is 14 amino acids. Looked up from germline, CDR1 is SNHLY and CDR2 is FYNNEI. Unmatched junction bases numbered 8, after V lost 3 bases and J lost 7 bases. CDR3 bases: TGTGCCAGCAGTGACCACGGGACTAGGAGGGAGCAGTACTTC. Translation: CASSDHGTRREQYF.

The J gene is TRBJ2-2, the V gene TRBV12-3 or TRBV12-4; possibly TRBD2 for D (5 bases). The CDR3 length is 15 residues. The ends were cut back, 1 base at V and 0 bases at J, with 6 bases in the middle. The CDR3 nucleotides read TGTGCCAGCAGTTTAGGGGGAGCGAACACCGGGGAGCTGTTTTTT. Its translation is CASSLGGANTGELFF.

The rearrangement uses TRBV25-1 and TRBJ2-7; no clear D gene. This CDR3 is 15 amino acids long. The germline CDR1 and CDR2 sequences are MGHDK and SYGVNS. Deletions cut 1 base from V and 0 bases from J, with 10 bases between. The CDR3 spells CASSELETDSYEQYF. CDR3 in DNA: TGTGCCAGCAGTGAATTGGAAACTGACTCCTACGAGCAGTACTTC.

The gene calls are TRBV20-1 and TRBJ2-5; D may correspond to TRBD1 or TRBD2 (5 bases each). The length of the CDR3 is 15 residues. Germline values: CDR1 DFQATT, CDR2 SNEGSKA (reference sequence). The ends were cut back, 3 bases at V and 2 bases at J, with 16 bases in the middle. DNA of the CDR3: TGCAGTGCTAGTGGGGACGATCGCCTTCAAGAGACCCAGTACTTC. Its protein product is CSASGDDRLQETQYF.

J is TRBJ2-7 and V is TRBV27; 8 nucleotides align to TRBD1. CDR1 is MNHEY and CDR2 is SMNVEV in the germline V gene (reference sequence). The CDR3 runs 15 residues. Trimming took 2 bases from V and 3 from J; bases not matched to a gene: 6. This chain's CDR3 is CASSLTGTGVYEQYF. In DNA, the CDR3 is TGTGCCAGCAGTTTAACCGGGACAGGCGTCTACGAGCAGTACTTC.

This clonotype was seen once. The chain employs TRBV6-2 or TRBV6-3 and TRBJ1-6; D not certain. This CDR3 has 15 residues. Trimming shortened V by 6 bases and J by 5 bases, and 14 bases separated the two germline ends. Germline V gene lookup returns CDR1 MNHEY and CDR2 SVGEGT. The CDR3 protein is CASRSRKRDNSPLHF. The CDR3 nucleotides read TGTGCCAGCAGATCCAGAAAACGGGATAATTCACCCCTCCACTTT.

The V call is TRBV10-3, the J call TRBJ2-5; 8 nucleotides line up with TRBD1. Germline V gene data show CDR1 as ENHRY and CDR2 as SYGVKD. The V and J ends lost 4 bases and 2 bases, in that order; junction bases with no gene match: 3. The CDR3 runs to 14 residues. For the CDR3, the DNA is TGTGCCATCAGTGGGACAGGGTATCAAGAGACCCAGTACTTC. Translation gives CAISGTGYQETQYF.

The CDR3 bases are TGTGCCAGCAGTTTATCGACAGGGTTCCATGGCTACACCTTC. It codes for CASSLSTGFHGYTF. The chain uses TRBV12-3 or TRBV12-4 and TRBJ1-2; 7 bases map to TRBD1. J lost 6 bases, V lost 2 bases, and 6 bases had no gene match. CDR3 length equals 14 residues.

The chain is built from TRBV15 and TRBJ1-1; possible D gene TRBD1, 6 bases. CDR3 length: 12 amino acids. Trimming left V 3 bases short and J 11 bases short, with 13 bases between. CDR1 and CDR2 (germline): LNHNV, YYDKDF (reference sequence). The CDR3 sequence is CATSRETGRAFF. The CDR3 nucleotides read TGTGCCACCAGCAGGGAAACAGGGAGGGCTTTCTTT.

This rearrangement joins TRBV9 to TRBJ2-5, with D perhaps given as TRBD1 or TRBD2 (5 bases each). V lost 0 bases and J 2 bases, leaving 14 bases between the germline ends. CDR3 length equals 16 residues. Germline values: CDR1 SGDLS, CDR2 YYNGEE. Here the CDR3 reads CASSVDFGAEQETQYF. The CDR3 bases are TGTGCCAGCAGCGTAGATTTCGGGGCTGAACAAGAGACCCAGTACTTC. The full variable domain, with the rest looked up from reference TRBV9 and TRBJ2-5, is DSGVTQTPKHLITATGQRVTLRCSPRSGDLSVYWYQQSLDQGLQFLIQYYNGEERAKGNILERFSAQQFPDLHSELNLSSLELGDSALYFCASSVDFGAEQETQYFGPGTRLLVL.

The rearrangement joins TRBV30 to TRBJ2-3, with D possibly matching TRBD1 (6 bases). CDR1 and CDR2 (germline): GTSNPN, SVGIG (reference sequence). The CDR3 totals 11 residues. V lost 5 bases and J 5 bases, leaving 8 bases between the germline ends. As DNA, the CDR3 is TGTGCCTGGTCAGGGGTAGATACGCAGTATTTT. Protein: CAWSGVDTQYF.

This chain uses TRBV9 with TRBJ2-7; possibly TRBD1 for D (5 bases). In germline, CDR1 is SGDLS, CDR2 YYNGEE. The CDR3 consists of 14 residues. V gave up 4 bases and J gave up 3 bases, with 14 bases separating them. The DNA of the CDR3 is TGTGCCAGCAGCCTTTCGACAGTAAACTACGAGCAGTACTTC. Protein: CASSLSTVNYEQYF.

The genes are TRBV5-4 and TRBJ1-6, with 7 bases identical to TRBD1. J gave up 5 bases and V 4 bases, and 6 bases lay outside the gene matches. The CDR3 totals 15 residues. Germline CDR1 reads SGHNT; CDR2 reads YYREEE (reference sequence). In DNA, the CDR3 is TGTGCCAGCAGCCCAGGGACAGTAAATAATTCACCCCTCCACTTT. Amino acids: CASSPGTVNNSPLHF.

The chain links TRBV27 to TRBJ1-5; the D gene is possibly TRBD1 (5 bases). The CDR3 runs to 15 residues. Germline V CDR1 and CDR2: MNHEY, SMNVEV (reference sequence). The V and J ends lost 3 bases and 0 bases respectively, with 9 bases between them. The CDR3 DNA is TGTGCCAGCAGTTTGGAAGGGGCTAGCAATCAGCCCCAGCATTTT. Translation gives CASSLEGASNQPQHF.

V and J are TRBV12-3 or TRBV12-4 and TRBJ2-7; possibly TRBD1 for D (6 bases). The CDR3 sequence is 13 residues long. Trimming took 11 bases from V and 4 from J, leaving 18 bases between them. CDR3 sequence: CACRTWGHYEQYF. CDR3 coding DNA: TGTGCCTGCCGAACCTGGGGGCATTACGAGCAGTACTTC.

A single count supports this clonotype. The chain combines TRBV10-3 with TRBJ1-2, with D unresolved. The CDR3 is 13 amino acids. CDR1 and CDR2 from the germline V gene are ENHRY and SYGVKD. Trimming cost V 8 bases and J 0 bases, with 10 bases left between them. CDR3 in DNA: TGTGCCATCCAATTGGGGACTAACTATGGCTACACCTTC. Amino acid sequence: CAIQLGTNYGYTF.

In nucleotides, the CDR3 is TGCAGTGCCCCGTCTAGCGGGGCTTACGAGCAGTACTTC. This encodes CSAPSSGAYEQYF. The chain joins TRBV20-1 to TRBJ2-7, with 9 bases that match TRBD2. The germline CDR1 and CDR2 sequences are DFQATT and SNEGSKA (reference sequence). The junction had 7 bases not matched to a gene; V was cut back by 6 bases and J by 4 bases. There are 13 residues in the CDR3.

This clonotype has just one count. V and J are TRBV6-2 or TRBV6-3 and TRBJ2-2; D not resolved. The CDR3 length is 12 residues. With 10 bases removed from V and 4 bases from J, the gap between germline ends came to 10 bases. The germline V gene has CDR1 MNHEY and CDR2 SVGEGT. The CDR3 spells CATRSSTGELFF. The DNA for the CDR3 is TGTGCCACCAGATCCTCCACCGGGGAGCTGTTTTTT.

The rearrangement links TRBV29-1 to TRBJ2-3; 11 bases line up with TRBD2. Germline values: CDR1 SQVTM, CDR2 ANQGSEA. The CDR3 loop spans 16 amino acids. V was clipped by 7 bases and J by 2 bases; unmatched bases: 11. CDR3 DNA sequence: TGCAGCGCTGGAGGGGTAGCGGGGGGGCCCACAGATACGCAGTATTTT. As protein: CSAGGVAGGPTDTQYF.

The chain carries TRBV6-2 or TRBV6-3 and TRBJ2-1, with 12 bases identical to TRBD2. V lost 6 bases to trimming and J lost 10 bases; unmatched junction nucleotides: 10. This CDR3 spans 15 amino acids. Germline CDR1 MNHEY, CDR2 SVGEGT. CDR3 sequence: CASSPLAGGRGEQFF. CDR3 DNA: TGTGCCAGCAGCCCACTAGCGGGGGGCCGGGGCGAGCAGTTCTTC.

The chain is built from TRBV7-2 and TRBJ2-5; TRBD2 might be the D (6 bases). Per germline, CDR1 SGHTA and CDR2 FQGNSA. The CDR3 has 14 residues. V lost 5 bases and J lost 2, with 12 bases in between. This chain's CDR3 is CASSAGWGQETQYF. DNA for the CDR3: TGTGCCAGCAGCGCGGGGTGGGGGCAAGAGACCCAGTACTTC.

This rearrangement joins TRBV4-1 to TRBJ2-1; D not certain. Trimming took 0 bases from V and 7 from J, leaving 16 bases between them. CDR3 length equals 16 residues. Germline CDR1 MGHRA, CDR2 YSYEKL. CDR3: CASSQDSALGFNEQFF. The CDR3 region has the DNA TGCGCCAGCAGCCAAGATTCGGCCCTAGGGTTTAATGAGCAGTTCTTC.

This clonotype appeared a single time. The chain couples TRBV15 to TRBJ2-1, with 10 bases fitting TRBD2. Trimming cost V 2 bases and J 2 bases; bases outside gene matches: 3. Looked up from germline, CDR1 is LNHNV and CDR2 is YYDKDF (reference sequence). The CDR3 extends over 16 amino acids. The CDR3 spells CATSRPSGGTYNEQFF. The DNA of the CDR3 is TGTGCCACCAGCAGACCTAGCGGGGGAACCTACAATGAGCAGTTCTTC.

This chain links TRBV4-3 with TRBJ2-5; no firm D call. V lost 2 bases, J lost 4 bases, and 11 bases lay in between. In germline, CDR1 is LGHNA, CDR2 YSLEER. There are 14 residues in the CDR3. In DNA form, the CDR3 reads TGCGCCAGCAGCCAACGGGTTGGGCCAGAGACCCAGTACTTC. Amino acids: CASSQRVGPETQYF.

The chain employs TRBV20-1 and TRBJ2-7; a weak D match, TRBD1 (5 bases). The germline V gene encodes CDR1 DFQATT and CDR2 SNEGSKA (reference sequence). CDR3 length: 14 amino acids. V gave up 6 bases and J gave up 1 base, with 16 bases separating them. CDR3 residues: CSAPAPGFSYEQYF. The DNA for the CDR3 is TGCAGTGCGCCAGCCCCAGGGTTTTCCTACGAGCAGTACTTC.